The 17 T cell receptor beta chains in this list originate from one sample, sequenced in a study of blood T cell repertoires in COVID-19. Sequenced by immunoSEQ multiplex PCR; TCRdb stores in-frame clones only, minus some. The sample has 100,000 to 150,000 clones; more than 75% are singletons. The sequencing sample was made of peripheral blood. The receptors derive from a human donor in a cohort sampled during active COVID-19.

Points on this clone: At the DNA level, this CDR3 is encoded by other sequences in the same sample as well. V is TRBV7-6 and J is TRBJ1-1, with D tentatively TRBD1 (6 bases). The germline gives CDR1 SGHVS, CDR2 FNYEAQ. V lost 1 base to trimming and J lost 5 bases, with 8 bases between them. The CDR3 loop spans 13 amino acids. CDR3 sequence reads: CASSLERGTEAFF. CDR3 coding DNA: TGTGCCAGCAGCTTAGAAAGGGGGACTGAAGCTTTCTTT.

The chain employs TRBV19 and TRBJ1-5, with TRBD1 matching 8 bases. The V and J ends lost 5 bases and 2 bases, in that order; junction bases with no gene match: 2. The CDR3 length is 14 residues. Germline V lookup: CDR1 LNHDA, CDR2 SQIVND (reference sequence). This CDR3 reads CASSGQGGNQPQHF. In DNA form, the CDR3 reads TGTGCCAGTAGTGGACAGGGAGGCAATCAGCCCCAGCATTTT.

V is TRBV24-1 and J is TRBJ1-2; D unclear. The V and J ends lost 3 bases and 4 bases respectively, with 14 bases between them. CDR1 is KGHDR, CDR2 SFDVKD, per germline. CDR3 length: 15 residues. CDR3 DNA sequence: TGTGCCACCAGTGATCCTGGGCAGGAAGGCTATGGCTACACCTTC. Encoded protein: CATSDPGQEGYGYTF.

The V and J genes are TRBV5-1 and TRBJ2-1, with 15 bases aligning to TRBD2. Germline V gene sequence: CDR1 SGHRS, CDR2 YFSETQ. Trimming at V came to 3 bases and at J to 8 bases, leaving 9 bases not matched to a gene. This CDR3 region has 17 residues. Written as DNA, the CDR3 is TGCGCCAGCAGCTCCGGACTAGCGGGAGGGCTTATGGATGAGCAGTTCTTC. It encodes CASSSGLAGGLMDEQFF.

The CDR3 protein is CASSHYSTTRQETQYF. CDR3 coding DNA: TGTGCCAGCAGTCATTATTCTACGACTCGCCAAGAGACCCAGTACTTC. V usage is TRBV11-2 and J usage is TRBJ2-5; D is unresolved. With 6 bases removed from V and 1 base from J, the gap between germline ends came to 18 bases. The V gene's germline CDR1 is SGHAT and CDR2 FQNNGV. The CDR3 sequence is 16 residues long.

The gene calls are TRBV10-1 and TRBJ2-7, with 7 bases lining up with TRBD1. This CDR3 is 15 amino acids long. V trimming: 3 bases; J trimming: 1 base; junction bases outside the gene matches: 6. Germline V gene lookup returns CDR1 WNHNN and CDR2 SYGVQD (reference sequence). As DNA, the CDR3 is TGCGCCAGCAGTGAACGAGGGGGCTGGTCCTACGAGCAGTACTTC. Amino acids: CASSERGGWSYEQYF.

The V call is TRBV2, the J call TRBJ1-5; TRBD1 aligns across 11 bases. Per the germline V gene, CDR1 is SNHLY and CDR2 is FYNNEI. CDR3 size: 15 residues. V lost 6 bases, J lost 5 bases, and 6 bases stayed unmatched. CDR3 nucleotides: TGTGCCAGCAGGTGGGGACAGGGGGATTATCAGCCCCAGCATTTT. Its translation: CASRWGQGDYQPQHF.

The chain employs TRBV4-2 and TRBJ2-7, with 9 bases identical to TRBD2. The CDR3 runs 19 residues. The germline gives CDR1 LGHNA, CDR2 YNFKEQ. Trimming took 1 base from V and 4 from J; bases not matched to a gene: 17. CDR3 nucleotides: TGTGCCAGCAGCCAAGTTGGCTCGGTACTGGGGACTAGCTTGTACGAGCAGTACTTC. Amino acid sequence: CASSQVGSVLGTSLYEQYF.

The J gene is TRBJ2-5, the V gene TRBV18; TRBD2 matches 8 bases. There are 17 residues in the CDR3. The V segment lost 6 bases and the J segment 3 bases; nucleotides outside the gene matches: 15. Germline V gene sequence: CDR1 KGHSH, CDR2 LQKENI. CDR3 loop: CASSRTSGSSVKETQYF. Written as DNA, the CDR3 is TGTGCCAGCTCTCGCACTAGCGGTAGCTCGGTTAAAGAGACCCAGTACTTC.

V and J are TRBV5-1 and TRBJ2-5; TRBD1 aligns across 8 bases. This CDR3 comprises 14 residues. J gave up 5 bases and V 6 bases, and 9 bases lay outside the gene matches. Germline V gene data show CDR1 as SGHRS and CDR2 as YFSETQ. The CDR3 spells CASKETGVGETQYF. CDR3 coding DNA: TGCGCCAGCAAAGAGACAGGGGTGGGGGAGACCCAGTACTTC.

Notes on this clone: A junction boundary mismatches the germline segment, possibly from a read error. Other DNA sequences in this specimen translate into the identical CDR3. The chain has TRBV7-7 and TRBJ2-2; 10 bases align to TRBD2. The CDR3 has 16 amino acids. Germline V gives CDR1 SSHAT, CDR2 FNYEAQ (reference sequence). The CDR3 sequence: CASSETGTSVTGELFF. CDR3 nucleotide sequence: TGTGCTAGCAGTGAAACCGGGACTAGCGTCACCGGGGAGCTGTTTTTT.

The chain combines TRBV6-5 with TRBJ2-2; D not certain. This CDR3 contains 16 residues. Per the germline V gene, CDR1 is MNHEY and CDR2 is SVGAGI. V was pared by 0 bases and J by 0 bases, with 8 bases between. CDR3 residues: CASSYSSTANTGELFF. CDR3 bases: TGTGCCAGCAGTTACTCGAGCACAGCGAACACCGGGGAGCTGTTTTTT.

This rearrangement joins TRBV14 to TRBJ2-2, with D possibly TRBD2 on 6 matching bases. Per the germline V gene, CDR1 is SGHDN and CDR2 is FVKESK. The CDR3 has 19 residues. Trimming shortened V by 4 bases and J by 1 base, and 22 bases separated the two germline ends. Here the CDR3 reads CASSPNGGTVNLNTGELFF. In DNA, the CDR3 is TGTGCCAGCAGCCCTAACGGGGGAACGGTAAACCTGAACACCGGGGAGCTGTTTTTT.

The rearrangement joins TRBV29-1 to TRBJ2-7; 15 bases align to TRBD2. After removal of 2 bases from V and 4 bases from J, the junction contained 3 bases not matched to a gene. Germline V gives CDR1 SQVTM, CDR2 ANQGSEA. This CDR3 has 15 residues. The CDR3 DNA follows: TGCAGCGTTGAATACGGGACTAGCGGGGGGTACGAGCAGTACTTC. Translating it yields CSVEYGTSGGYEQYF.

The CDR3 DNA is TGTGCCAGCAGCTTATTTGAGGTACCTAGCGGGACCATGGAGACCCAGTACTTC. Protein product: CASSLFEVPSGTMETQYF. This chain links TRBV7-2 with TRBJ2-5; TRBD2 matches 9 bases. The CDR3 consists of 18 residues. Germline assignment: CDR1 SGHTA and CDR2 FQGNSA. J lost 5 bases, V lost 2 bases, and 15 bases had no gene match.

The V gene is TRBV15, the J gene TRBJ1-1; D remains ambiguous. Germline-derived CDR1 and CDR2 are LNHNV and YYDKDF (reference sequence). There are 14 residues in the CDR3. The V end was cut by 7 bases, the J end by 1 base, with 13 bases between. The CDR3, as DNA: TGTGCCACCACCGCGGTGTCATCGAACACTGAAGCTTTCTTT. Its protein product is CATTAVSSNTEAFF.

J is TRBJ2-7 and V is TRBV5-1, with 7 nucleotides matching TRBD2. Looked up from germline, CDR1 is SGHRS and CDR2 is YFSETQ. With 2 bases clipped from V and 2 bases from J, the junction kept 1 base outside the gene matches. This CDR3 is 13 amino acids long. CDR3 sequence reads: CASSFTSAYEQYF. The CDR3 nucleotides are TGCGCCAGCAGCTTTACTAGCGCCTACGAGCAGTACTTC.